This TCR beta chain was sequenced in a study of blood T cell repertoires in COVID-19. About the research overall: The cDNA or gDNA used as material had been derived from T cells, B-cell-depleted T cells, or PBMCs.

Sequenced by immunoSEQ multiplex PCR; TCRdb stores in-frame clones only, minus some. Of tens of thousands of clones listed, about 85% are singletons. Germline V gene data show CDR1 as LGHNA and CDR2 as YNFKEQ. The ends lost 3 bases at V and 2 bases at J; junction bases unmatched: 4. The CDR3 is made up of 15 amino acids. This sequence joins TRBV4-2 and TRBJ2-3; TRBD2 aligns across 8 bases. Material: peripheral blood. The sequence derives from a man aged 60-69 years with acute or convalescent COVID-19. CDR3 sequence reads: CASSQLSGTTDTQYF. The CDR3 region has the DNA TGTGCCAGCAGCCAGCTTAGCGGGACCACAGATACGCAGTATTTT.